The T cell receptor (beta chain) described here comes from a study of T cell repertoires in cytomegalovirus infection (dated by TCRdb to between 2019 and 2020). Regarding the study in general: The HLA type of each donor mattered for the analysis, because public TCR beta signatures pointed to carriage of CMV infection along with the matching HLA type.

The instrument was an Illumina HiSeq 1500. TCRdb trimmed the raw reads at Q25, called clones with MiXCR and kept productive beta chains. Rows merge per CDR3 protein into single entries with the most common DNA and genes. The sample data list roughly 110,000 distinct CDR3 sequences, and over 9.5% of these were observed just once. The ten largest make up roughly 31% of the sample. The paper's findings and limits, for the study overall: The ex vivo response was dominated by HLA-C-restricted CMV-specific TCR beta clonotypes, and the single most frequent clonotype in two of eight donors was supplied by these HLA-C-restricted clonotypes. In both this cohort and an independent roughly 350-donor cohort, the cumulative frequency of public TCR beta family members distinguished carriers of CMV infection plus the relevant HLA type.

The table lists this clonotype with a few counts. Its antigen is currently not known. No clone much larger than this one lies a single base away; base qualities are absent. This receptor was identified in a human donor in good health (CMV status not recorded). Some clones in this sample may be carry-over from other donors' samples. The sample was PBMCs, sequenced either directly or after in vitro stimulation (not recorded which).

The CDR3 region reads CASSPGTGVGNTIYF. The nucleotide sequence is given as TGTGCCAGCAGCCCGGGGACAGGGGTCGGAAACACCATATATTTT. The rearranged chain carries TRBV5-4 and TRBJ1-3, and TRBD1 matches 10 of the central bases. The CDR3 runs 15 amino acids, cysteine and phenylalanine included. Of the read, only the CDR3 DNA is kept; its 45 bases are in frame from base 1. From a lookup of the germline V gene (reference sequence), CDR1 and CDR2 are SGHNT and YYREEE. Trimming leaves V shorter by 4 bases and J shorter by 4 bases, with the junction holding 5 bases beyond the gene matches.